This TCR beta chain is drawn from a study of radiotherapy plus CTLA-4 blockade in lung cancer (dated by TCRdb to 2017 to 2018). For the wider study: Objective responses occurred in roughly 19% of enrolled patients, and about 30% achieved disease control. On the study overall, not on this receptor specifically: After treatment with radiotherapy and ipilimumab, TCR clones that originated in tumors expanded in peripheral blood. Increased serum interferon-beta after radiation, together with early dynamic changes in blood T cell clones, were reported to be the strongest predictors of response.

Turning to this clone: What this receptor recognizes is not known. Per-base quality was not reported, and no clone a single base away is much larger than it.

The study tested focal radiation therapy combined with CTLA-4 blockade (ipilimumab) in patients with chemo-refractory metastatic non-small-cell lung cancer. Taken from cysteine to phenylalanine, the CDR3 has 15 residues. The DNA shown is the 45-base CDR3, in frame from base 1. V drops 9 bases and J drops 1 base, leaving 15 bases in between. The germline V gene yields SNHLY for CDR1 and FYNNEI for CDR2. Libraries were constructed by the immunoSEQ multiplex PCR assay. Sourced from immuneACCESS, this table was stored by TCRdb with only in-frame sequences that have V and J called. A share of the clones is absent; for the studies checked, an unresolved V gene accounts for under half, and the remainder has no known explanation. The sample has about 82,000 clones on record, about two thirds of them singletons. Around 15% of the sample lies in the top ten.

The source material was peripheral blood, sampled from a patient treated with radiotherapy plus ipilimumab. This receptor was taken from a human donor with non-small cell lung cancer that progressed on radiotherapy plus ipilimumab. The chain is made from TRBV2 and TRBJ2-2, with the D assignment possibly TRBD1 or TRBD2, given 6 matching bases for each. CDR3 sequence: CASTGGTLNTGELFF. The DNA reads TGTGCCAGTACTGGAGGGACACTGAACACCGGGGAGCTGTTTTTT.